A selection of T cell receptor beta chains follows, all from one sample in a study of T cell responses to AZD1222 COVID-19 vaccine. Clones were read by immunoSEQ multiplex PCR, and TCRdb kept only the in-frame ones, dropping some. Of tens of thousands of clones listed, approximately 90% are singletons. Sequencing used peripheral blood, obtained on day 0 of AZD1222 vaccination. These receptors all come from an adult in good health. Each CDR3 is given with its conserved first and last residue. A D gene is named only where the DNA matches it firmly. Clone sizes are given selectively: once, few, many, or a class where the clone is expanded.

abundance	v_gene	d_gene	j_gene	CDR3aa	CDR3nt
few	TRBV3-1/TRBV3-2	.	TRBJ2-1	CASSDRQSSYNEQFF	TGTGCCAGCAGCGACAGACAGAGCTCCTACAATGAGCAGTTCTTC
.	TRBV5-1	.	TRBJ1-4	CASSLVRARGEKLFF	TGCGCCAGCAGCTTGGTCAGGGCTCGTGGCGAAAAACTGTTTTTT
.	TRBV5-1	.	TRBJ2-1	CASSLGSLYNEQFF	TGCGCCAGCAGCTTGGGCAGTCTTTACAATGAGCAGTTCTTC
.	TRBV5-1	TRBD1	TRBJ1-3	CASSRQQGGDGNTIYF	TGCGCCAGCAGCAGACAACAGGGGGGCGACGGAAACACCATATATTTT
.	TRBV5-1	TRBD2	TRBJ2-3	CASSLGVAGGTTDTQYF	TGCGCCAGCAGCTTGGGTGTAGCGGGGGGAACCACAGATACGCAGTATTTT
.	TRBV18	TRBD1	TRBJ2-3	CASSGDSWLDTQYF	TGTGCCAGCTCAGGGGACAGTTGGTTGGATACGCAGTATTTT
.	TRBV29-1	TRBD1	TRBJ2-5	CSVEMDRVGMVPQYF	TGCAGCGTTGAAATGGACAGGGTGGGGATGGTACCCCAGTACTTC
.	TRBV5-1	.	TRBJ1-3	CARGSSGYTIYF	TGCGCCAGAGGCTCTTCGGGGTACACCATATATTTT
.	TRBV18	.	TRBJ1-1	CASSPSGGRGTEAFF	TGTGCCAGCTCACCTTCCGGGGGGCGTGGGACTGAAGCTTTCTTT
.	TRBV27	.	TRBJ2-7	CASSLAGAYYEQYF	TGTGCCAGCAGTTTAGCCGGGGCCTACTACGAGCAGTACTTC
few	TRBV29-1	.	TRBJ2-2	CSVSGPQHTGELFF	TGCAGCGTCTCCGGGCCTCAGCACACCGGGGAGCTGTTTTTT
.	TRBV2	.	TRBJ1-1	CASSGNRGYTEAFF	TGTGCCAGCAGTGGGAACCGGGGCTACACTGAAGCTTTCTTT
.	TRBV18	.	TRBJ1-6	CASSPPSYNSPLHF	TGTGCCAGCTCACCACCGTCCTATAATTCACCCCTCCACTTT
.	TRBV2	TRBD2	TRBJ2-1	CASSPLGRGGHEQFF	TGTGCCAGCAGCCCCCTTGGGAGGGGCGGGCATGAGCAGTTCTTC
.	TRBV19	.	TRBJ1-4	CASSPPLRGEKLFF	TGTGCCAGTAGTCCGCCTCTAAGGGGTGAAAAACTGTTTTTT
.	TRBV7-3	.	TRBJ1-1	CASSPVPNTEAFF	TGTGCCAGCAGCCCCGTTCCAAACACTGAAGCTTTCTTT
.	TRBV21-1	.	TRBJ1-3	CASTFPPGGCSGNTIYF	TGTGCCAGCACCTTCCCTCCCGGCGGGTGTTCTGGAAACACCATATATTTT
once	TRBV9	.	TRBJ1-5	CASSVARGRDQPQHF	TGTGCCAGCAGCGTAGCTCGGGGCCGTGATCAGCCCCAGCATTTT
.	TRBV6-2/TRBV6-3	.	TRBJ2-1	CASSLHVGGANEQFF	TGTGCCAGCAGTCTCCATGTGGGGGGGGCTAATGAGCAGTTCTTC
.	TRBV6-6	TRBD1	TRBJ1-2	CASESVRDRAYGYTF	TGTGCCAGCGAATCGGTTCGGGACAGGGCTTATGGCTACACCTTC
.	TRBV2	TRBD1	TRBJ1-1	CASSDTGGDTEAFF	TGTGCCAGCAGTGACACAGGGGGGGACACTGAAGCTTTCTTT
few	TRBV3-1/TRBV3-2	TRBD1	TRBJ1-2	CASSQDLTGSRGYTF	TGTGCCAGCAGCCAAGACCTGACAGGGTCGAGGGGCTACACCTTC
.	TRBV11-2	.	TRBJ1-5	CASSLVSNQPQHF	TGTGCCAGCAGCTTAGTAAGTAATCAGCCCCAGCATTTT
once	TRBV11-2	.	TRBJ2-3	CASSLDQRAASTDTQYF	TGTGCCAGCAGCTTAGATCAACGGGCAGCTAGCACAGATACGCAGTATTTT
once	TRBV12-3/TRBV12-4	.	TRBJ1-5	CASSFPGDQPQHF	TGTGCCAGCAGTTTCCCCGGGGACCAGCCCCAGCATTTT
.	TRBV19	.	TRBJ1-4	CASSNGQYEKLFF	TGTGCCAGTAGTAACGGACAGTACGAAAAACTGTTTTTT
.	TRBV2	.	TRBJ1-5	CASSDQASQQPQHF	TGTGCCAGCAGTGATCAGGCGTCGCAACAGCCCCAGCATTTT
.	TRBV30	.	TRBJ2-5	CAWSDQAGGAPSETQYF	TGTGCCTGGAGTGATCAAGCGGGCGGGGCCCCCTCAGAGACCCAGTACTTC
.	TRBV2	.	TRBJ1-2	CASSEATYGYTF	TGTGCCAGCAGTGAAGCAACCTATGGCTACACCTTC
.	TRBV29-1	.	TRBJ1-5	CSVVTGSEGPQHF	TGCAGCGTTGTAACGGGCAGCGAAGGGCCCCAGCATTTT
.	TRBV7-2	TRBD2	TRBJ2-2	CASSSGLAGGTGELFF	TGTGCCAGCAGCTCGGGACTAGCGGGGGGGACCGGGGAGCTGTTTTTT
.	TRBV4-1	.	TRBJ1-1	CATSGQFNTEAFF	TGCGCCACCTCAGGACAGTTTAACACTGAAGCTTTCTTT
.	TRBV6-4	.	TRBJ2-5	CASANRGWTQYF	TGTGCCAGCGCCAATAGGGGTTGGACCCAGTACTTC
.	TRBV19	TRBD1	TRBJ1-1	CASSKSRTGVSYTEAFF	TGTGCCAGTAGTAAATCTAGGACAGGGGTTTCGTACACTGAAGCTTTCTTT
.	TRBV18	.	TRBJ1-4	CASSPSRTTNEKLFF	TGTGCCAGCTCACCCAGCCGAACAACTAATGAAAAACTGTTTTTT
.	TRBV24-1	.	TRBJ2-3	CATSDSRGWDTQYF	TGTGCCACCAGTGATTCAAGGGGGTGGGATACGCAGTATTTT
.	TRBV7-9	TRBD1	TRBJ2-2	CASSYRQGPGELFF	TGTGCCAGCAGCTATCGACAGGGTCCCGGGGAGCTGTTTTTT
.	TRBV5-1	TRBD1	TRBJ2-3	CASSLAIGQGVSTDTQYF	TGCGCCAGCAGCTTGGCCATCGGACAGGGGGTCAGCACAGATACGCAGTATTTT
.	TRBV10-1	TRBD1	TRBJ1-5	CASSGDRGDQPQHF	TGCGCCAGCAGTGGCGACAGGGGGGATCAGCCCCAGCATTTT
.	TRBV7-3	.	TRBJ1-1	CASKLSPGSTEAFF	TGTGCCAGCAAATTGTCCCCCGGCAGCACTGAAGCTTTCTTT
.	TRBV3-1/TRBV3-2	TRBD2	TRBJ2-1	CASSPAGGAYNEQFF	TGTGCCAGCAGCCCCGCCGGGGGGGCCTACAATGAGCAGTTCTTC
few	TRBV4-2	.	TRBJ2-5	CASSQGRGQETQYF	TGTGCCAGCAGCCAAGGGAGGGGCCAAGAGACCCAGTACTTC
.	TRBV30	.	TRBJ1-5	CAWSVSVEMQPQHF	TGTGCCTGGAGTGTATCGGTTGAGATGCAGCCCCAGCATTTT
.	TRBV7-3	.	TRBJ2-2	CASSPPGVTGELFF	TGTGCCAGCAGCCCCCCGGGGGTCACCGGGGAGCTGTTTTTT
.	TRBV27	.	TRBJ1-5	CASSFSPYNQPQHF	TGTGCCAGCAGTTTTAGTCCCTACAATCAGCCCCAGCATTTT
.	TRBV7-3	.	TRBJ1-6	CASSLTRGQASPLHF	TGTGCCAGCAGCTTAACGCGGGGGCAAGCTTCACCCCTCCACTTT
.	TRBV5-1	TRBD1	TRBJ1-4	CASSRGQGPANEKLFF	TGCGCCAGCAGCCGGGGACAGGGGCCGGCTAATGAAAAACTGTTTTTT
once	TRBV2	TRBD2	TRBJ2-5	CASKRGYEETQYF	TGTGCCAGCAAGCGGGGGTACGAAGAGACCCAGTACTTC
.	TRBV5-4	.	TRBJ2-2	CASSHPSQGTGELFF	TGTGCCAGCAGTCACCCCTCACAGGGTACCGGGGAGCTGTTTTTT
.	TRBV4-1	.	TRBJ1-3	CASSQVLRTFNPFSGNTIYF	TGCGCCAGCAGCCAAGTATTGAGGACATTCAACCCCTTCTCTGGAAACACCATATATTTT
.	TRBV30	.	TRBJ1-3	CAWNRPESGNTIYF	TGTGCCTGGAACCGACCCGAGTCTGGAAACACCATATATTTT
.	TRBV30	TRBD1	TRBJ1-5	CAWSGGQGVHQPQHF	TGTGCCTGGAGTGGGGGACAGGGGGTACATCAGCCCCAGCATTTT
.	TRBV2	TRBD1	TRBJ1-5	CASRGQGRNQPQHF	TGTGCCAGCAGGGGACAGGGACGCAATCAGCCCCAGCATTTT